Listed below are T cell receptor beta chains from one sample, sequenced in a study of control samples from healthy donors and cancer patients. Libraries were prepared by immunoSEQ multiplex PCR; TCRdb keeps only in-frame clonotypes and omits some of them. The data contain over 100,000 clones, about 90% of them singletons. Material for sequencing was blood. The source is a woman aged 45-59 years in good health. Each CDR3 is given with its conserved first and last residue. D genes are given only for firm matches. Only part of the rows carry a size: once, few, many, or a class if the clone is expanded.

D	V	size	J	DNA	CDR3
TRBD2	TRBV18	NA	TRBJ2-1	TGTGCCAGCTCACCACTGCTAGCGGGAGGGCTGGATGAGCAGTTCTTC	CASSPLLAGGLDEQFF
NA	TRBV6-6	NA	TRBJ1-2	TGTGCCAGCAGCCCGGGACAAGGGAACTATGGCTACACCTTC	CASSPGQGNYGYTF
NA	TRBV20-1	NA	TRBJ2-1	TGCAGTGCTAGAGGAAGATATGAGCAGTTCTTC	CSARGRYEQFF
NA	TRBV2	NA	TRBJ2-6	TGTGCCAGCAGTGTGACCACTAGTGGGGCCAACGTCCTGACTTTC	CASSVTTSGANVLTF
NA	TRBV30	NA	TRBJ1-2	TGTGCCTGGAGTAATGCTTACTATGGCTACACCTTC	CAWSNAYYGYTF
NA	TRBV4-1	NA	TRBJ1-6	TGCGCCAGCAGCCAAGAGGGGCAGGGTTATTCACCCCTCCACTTT	CASSQEGQGYSPLHF
NA	TRBV12-3/TRBV12-4	few	TRBJ1-1	TGTGCCAGCAGCCAAGAGGGGGGGGTCGCTTTCTTT	CASSQEGGVAFF
NA	TRBV27	once	TRBJ2-5	TGTGCCAGCAGTTTATCTTATAGTATGAGGGAGACCCAGTACTTC	CASSLSYSMRETQYF
TRBD1	TRBV6-4	NA	TRBJ2-2	TGTGCCAGCAGCGAACAGGGGGCGACCGGGGAGCTGTTTTTT	CASSEQGATGELFF
NA	TRBV12-3/TRBV12-4	NA	TRBJ1-3	NA	CASSSSNTIYF
NA	TRBV5-1	NA	TRBJ1-1	TGCGCCAGCAGCCACGACGGGAGAACGAACACTGAAGCTTTCTTT	CASSHDGRTNTEAFF
TRBD1	TRBV5-1	NA	TRBJ1-4	TGCGCCAGCAGCATTGGACAGGGGGCAGGTGAAAAACTGTTTTTT	CASSIGQGAGEKLFF
TRBD1	TRBV10-3	NA	TRBJ2-7	TGTGCCATCAGGCCCACGGGACAGGTGCACGAGCAGTACTTC	CAIRPTGQVHEQYF
NA	TRBV5-1	NA	TRBJ2-7	TGCGCCAGCAGCCGGTACTCCGGGCCACACTACGAGCAGTACTTC	CASSRYSGPHYEQYF
NA	TRBV1	NA	TRBJ2-7	TGCACCAGCAGCCGGGCCGGGGGGGGAGGGGGGTTCTACGAGCAGTACTTC	CTSSRAGGGGGFYEQYF
TRBD1	TRBV5-1	NA	TRBJ2-3	TGCGCCAGCAGCTCCCGTACAGGGGAAGGTATTCGCACAGATACGCAGTATTTT	CASSSRTGEGIRTDTQYF
TRBD1	TRBV30	NA	TRBJ2-5	TGTGCCTGGAGTGCGGACAGGGGGCAAGAGACCCAGTACTTC	CAWSADRGQETQYF
TRBD2	TRBV5-1	NA	TRBJ2-1	TGCGCCAGCAGCAACTCGGCGGGGGGGTTCTCCTACAATGAGCAGTTCTTC	CASSNSAGGFSYNEQFF
NA	TRBV28	once	TRBJ2-1	TGTGCCAGCAGTTTATCTGGGGGTTACAATGAGCAGTTCTTC	CASSLSGGYNEQFF
NA	TRBV7-2	NA	TRBJ2-1	TGTGCCAGCAGCTTAAAGGGGGGGAATGAGCAGTTCTTC	CASSLKGGNEQFF
NA	TRBV29-1	once	TRBJ1-1	TGCAGCGTTGGGGGACAACCGAACACTGAAGCTTTCTTT	CSVGGQPNTEAFF
NA	TRBV2	NA	TRBJ1-5	TGTGCCAGCAGTGCTGGGGTAAGCAATCAGCCCCAGCATTTT	CASSAGVSNQPQHF
TRBD1	TRBV5-1	NA	TRBJ1-3	TGCGCCAGCAGCGGAGGGACAGGACTATCTGGAAACACCATATATTTT	CASSGGTGLSGNTIYF
TRBD1	TRBV6-5	NA	TRBJ2-7	TGTGCCAGCACTGTATCCGGGACAGGGGGCAGCGAGCAGTACTTC	CASTVSGTGGSEQYF
NA	TRBV6-4	NA	TRBJ1-4	TGTGCCAGCAGTGACAGGGAGGGTGAAAAACTGTTTTTT	CASSDREGEKLFF
NA	TRBV18	NA	TRBJ2-1	TGTGCCAGCTCGCCCCGGGATAGGGTGGACGACAATGAGCAGTTCTTC	CASSPRDRVDDNEQFF
NA	TRBV12-3/TRBV12-4	once	TRBJ1-2	TGTGCCAGCAGTTTTTCCCATTCCTATGGCTACACCTTC	CASSFSHSYGYTF
NA	TRBV6-5	NA	TRBJ1-5	TGTGCCAGCAGTTACTCGGTCAATAGCAATCAGCCCCAGCATTTT	CASSYSVNSNQPQHF
NA	TRBV6-6	NA	TRBJ1-6	TGTGCCAGCAGTTACTCGAATCATTCACCCCTCCACTTT	CASSYSNHSPLHF
TRBD1	TRBV30	NA	TRBJ2-7	TGTGCCTGGAGACCCGGGACAGCTAACTCCTACGAGCAGTACTTC	CAWRPGTANSYEQYF
TRBD1	TRBV27	NA	TRBJ2-3	TGTGCCAGCAGTTGGGGGACAGGGGGCAATACGCAGTATTTT	CASSWGTGGNTQYF
TRBD2	TRBV9	NA	TRBJ2-7	TGTGCCAGCAGCGTCGAAGCGGGAGGTGGGCAAAGCGAGCAGTACTTC	CASSVEAGGGQSEQYF
TRBD1	TRBV7-9	NA	TRBJ1-2	TGTGCCAGCAGCCCGGGACAGTCGACGGTCCACACCTTC	CASSPGQSTVHTF
NA	TRBV4-2	NA	TRBJ2-1	TGTGCCAGCAGCCAAGATTGGGGGTACAATGAGCAGTTCTTC	CASSQDWGYNEQFF
NA	TRBV10-2	NA	TRBJ2-1	TGCGCCAGCTACGGGTCTACCTTTTCCTACAATGAGCAGTTCTTC	CASYGSTFSYNEQFF
NA	TRBV6-5	once	TRBJ1-4	TGTGCCAGCAGTTTGGACAGTGGAAATAATGAAAAACTGTTTTTT	CASSLDSGNNEKLFF
NA	TRBV5-6	NA	TRBJ1-5	TGTGCCAGCAGCTTGGGGCCTTATAGCAATCAGCCCCAGCATTTT	CASSLGPYSNQPQHF
NA	TRBV7-5	NA	TRBJ2-1	TGTGCCAGAAGCTTAGAGGTGACATTCGGCGAGCAGTTCTTC	CARSLEVTFGEQFF
NA	TRBV6-5	NA	TRBJ2-5	TGTGCCAGCAGTCTATCAAGCACTGAGACCCAGTACTTC	CASSLSSTETQYF
TRBD2	TRBV2	NA	TRBJ2-1	TGTGCCAGCATGTCGGCTAGCGGGAGGGATGAGCAGTTCTTC	CASMSASGRDEQFF
TRBD1	TRBV19	NA	TRBJ1-4	TGTGCCAGTAGTCCCCAAGGGGGCTATAATGAAAAACTGTTTTTT	CASSPQGGYNEKLFF
TRBD1	TRBV5-1	NA	TRBJ2-1	TGCGCCAGCAGCTTGGGACAGGGGGTCAATCATGAGCAGTTCTTC	CASSLGQGVNHEQFF